This TCR beta chain is drawn from a study of blood T cell repertoires in COVID-19. Study in general: COVID-19 samples, acute and convalescent, were from the United States, Italy and Spain. PBMCs, B-cell-depleted T cells, or T cells provided the cDNA or gDNA that made up the material.

The table came from immunoSEQ multiplex PCR; TCRdb's copy has only in-frame clones and leaves some out. The table lists approximately 240,000 clones, around 90% of them singletons, with about 6% in the top ten. The V segment lost 4 bases and the J segment 4 bases; nucleotides outside the gene matches: 12. The germline gives CDR1 LGHDT, CDR2 YNNKEL (reference sequence). CDR3 size: 17 residues. The chain carries TRBV3-1 (or the pseudogene TRBV3-2) and TRBJ2-3; TRBD1 aligns across 9 bases. What was sequenced was PBMCs or T cells enriched from blood (not recorded which). The receptor's source is a woman aged 25 to 39 with acute COVID-19. CDR3 in DNA: TGTGCCAGCAGCCCCCTCGGCAGGGACAGGGACCCAGATACGCAGTATTTT. This encodes CASSPLGRDRDPDTQYF.